The 5 T cell receptor beta chains below were found in one sample sequenced in a study of CD8+ T cells in alopecia areata. RNA was extracted and reverse transcribed into cDNA as the sequencing template. Some clones are missing from TCRdb's copy, which holds only in-frame ones; the method was immunoSEQ multiplex PCR. The table includes 150,000 to 200,000 clones, 45% to 75% detected once. This sample's treatment: oral pan-JAK inhibitor, 5-10 mg twice daily. The input for sequencing was CD4+ T cells sorted from blood, taken at week 4, from a patient treated with tofacitinib. Receptor source: a human donor with alopecia areata.

The CDR3: CSVGLKLKETQYF. The DNA of the CDR3 is TGCAGCGTGGGACTAAAGTTGAAAGAGACCCAGTACTTC. V usage is TRBV29-1 and J usage is TRBJ2-5, with TRBD2 matching over 7 bases. Germline assignment: CDR1 SQVTM and CDR2 ANQGSEA. Trimming took 6 bases from V and 3 from J; bases not matched to a gene: 7. The CDR3 consists of 13 residues.

This clone showed up just a few times. The rearrangement joins TRBV27 to TRBJ1-1; D gene unclear. Germline V lookup: CDR1 MNHEY, CDR2 SMNVEV (reference sequence). Between the trimmed V and J ends, which lost 2 bases and 8 bases, there was a span of 12 bases. This CDR3 contains 13 residues. CDR3 in amino acids: CASSLMVRDEAFF. DNA of the CDR3: TGTGCCAGCAGTTTAATGGTACGAGACGAAGCTTTCTTT.

The chain is built from TRBV29-1 and TRBJ2-7; D may be TRBD1 (5 bases). Per germline, CDR1 SQVTM and CDR2 ANQGSEA. The V gene lost 4 bases and the J gene lost 3 bases, with 13 bases spanning the gap. The CDR3 extends over 13 amino acids. CDR3 bases: TGCAGCGTTGGCGCAGGGCTACTCTACGAGCAGTACTTC. It specifies CSVGAGLLYEQYF.

The chain is built from TRBV29-1 and TRBJ2-5, with D unresolved. In germline, CDR1 is SQVTM, CDR2 ANQGSEA. The CDR3 sequence is 12 residues long. The V end lost 4 bases, the J end lost 0 bases, and 6 bases lay between the germline ends. CDR3 in amino acids: CSVVGNQETQYF. The CDR3 DNA follows: TGCAGCGTTGTTGGAAACCAAGAGACCCAGTACTTC.

The J gene is TRBJ2-4, the V gene TRBV27; tentative D call: TRBD1 (6 bases). V was trimmed by 8 bases and J by 9 bases, leaving 17 bases between them. The CDR3 has 13 residues. Looked up from germline, CDR1 is MNHEY and CDR2 is SMNVEV (reference sequence). The CDR3, as DNA: TGTGCCAGCCGATCACAGGGATTGGGCATTCAGTACTTC. Translation gives CASRSQGLGIQYF.